This TCR beta chain is from a study of blood T cell repertoires in COVID-19. Study-level background: Nucleic acid was either cDNA or gDNA, and it came from T cells, B-cell-depleted T cells, or PBMCs.

In the study's own analysis: The assay estimated nucleated cells by amplifying reference gene primers. The method was immunoSEQ multiplex PCR; TCRdb's version includes in-frame clones alone and lacks a portion of them. D and trimming were read from the DNA, whereas the V and J calls and clone size are those reported in that table. The data contain 100,000 to 150,000 clones, around nine tenths of them singletons. V lost 5 bases to trimming and J lost 8 bases; unmatched junction nucleotides: 10. The CDR3 has 15 residues. CDR1 is SNHLY, CDR2 FYNNEI, per germline. This clone was detected once. V gene TRBV2 combines with J gene TRBJ2-1; TRBD2 matches at 9 bases. This TCR came from a man aged 70-80 years with active COVID-19. Material: peripheral blood. CDR3 in amino acids: CASSRNSGSADEQFF. CDR3 nucleotides: TGTGCCAGCAGTCGGAATAGCGGGAGCGCGGATGAGCAGTTCTTC. The variable domain in full, completed from reference TRBV2 and TRBJ2-1, reads EPEVTQTPSHQVTQMGQEVILRCVPISNHLYFYWYRQILGQKVEFLVSFYNNEISEKSEIFDDQFSVERPDGSNFTLKIRSTKLEDSAMYFCASSRNSGSADEQFFGPGTRLTVL.